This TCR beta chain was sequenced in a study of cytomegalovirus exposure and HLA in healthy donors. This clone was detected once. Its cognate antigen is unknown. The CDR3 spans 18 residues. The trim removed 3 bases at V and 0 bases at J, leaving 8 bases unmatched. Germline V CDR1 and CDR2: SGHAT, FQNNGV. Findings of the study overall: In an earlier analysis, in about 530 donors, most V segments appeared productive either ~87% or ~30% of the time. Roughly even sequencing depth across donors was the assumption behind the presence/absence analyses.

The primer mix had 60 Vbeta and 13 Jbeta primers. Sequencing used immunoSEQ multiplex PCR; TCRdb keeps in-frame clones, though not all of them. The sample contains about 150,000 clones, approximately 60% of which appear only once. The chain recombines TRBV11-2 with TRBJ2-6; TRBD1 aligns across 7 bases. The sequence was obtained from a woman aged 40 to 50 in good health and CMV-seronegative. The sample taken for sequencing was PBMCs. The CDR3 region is CASSLLTGWSSGANVLTF. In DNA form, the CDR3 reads TGTGCCAGCAGCTTGCTGACAGGGTGGAGCTCTGGGGCCAACGTCCTGACTTTC.